Included here is one T cell receptor (beta chain) sequence, with context. What it recognizes is unknown. These data belong to a study of monozygotic twins with cystic fibrosis. Study in general: Library input was 2.5 to 3 micrograms of fragmented DNA, with approximately 15 PCR cycles.

CDR3 length equals 14 residues. Per the germline V gene, CDR1 is MNHEY and CDR2 is SMNVEV (reference sequence). Trimming took off 4 bases at V and 7 bases at J, with 16 bases between the two ends. This table comes from immunoSEQ multiplex PCR, and its TCRdb copy is limited to in-frame clones, with some not included. The repertoire holds 39,000 or so clones, with over 80% as singletons. Study conclusions and caveats: Nucleotide-identical clonotype sharing was significantly higher within monozygotic CF twin pairs than between unrelated CF individuals. V usage most resembled the co-twin in 13 of 16 pairs. The repertoire was suggested to be naive-dominated, clonality median approximately 0.0093.

Specimen: blood. The receptor was isolated from a boy younger than 10 with cystic fibrosis. J is TRBJ1-2 and V is TRBV27; TRBD1 is a possible D gene (6 bases). For the CDR3, the DNA is TGTGCCAGCAGTTCCCCACAGGGATCGGGTGGCTACACCTTC. Translation gives CASSSPQGSGGYTF.